What follows are 9 T cell receptor beta chains derived from one specimen sequenced in a study of blood T cell repertoires in COVID-19. TCRdb keeps only in-frame clones here, not all; method: immunoSEQ multiplex PCR. Among about 72,000 clones listed, around 76% were seen once. The sequenced material came from peripheral blood. The receptors stem from a human donor in a cohort sampled during active COVID-19.

The CDR3 DNA follows: TGTGCCAGCAGTAAGGCAGGACACTCTGGAAACACCATATATTTT. It encodes CASSKAGHSGNTIYF. The J gene is TRBJ1-3, the V gene TRBV7-2; TRBD1 might be the D (5 bases). There are 15 residues in the CDR3. Trimming cost V 6 bases and J 0 bases, with 12 bases left between them. Germline CDR1 SGHTA, CDR2 FQGNSA.

The rearrangement links TRBV28 to TRBJ2-5; D possibly corresponds to TRBD1 (5 bases). Trimming took 5 bases from V and 2 from J, leaving 15 bases between them. The CDR3 spans 15 residues. The germline gives CDR1 MDHEN, CDR2 SYDVKM. The CDR3 sequence: CASSLKGHLQETQYF. The CDR3 bases are TGTGCCAGCAGTCTAAAAGGACACCTACAAGAGACCCAGTACTTC.

The chain employs TRBV5-1 and TRBJ1-1; D is uncertain. Germline assignment: CDR1 SGHRS and CDR2 YFSETQ. This CDR3 spans 14 amino acids. The V and J ends lost 0 bases and 8 bases respectively, with 14 bases between them. The CDR3 DNA is TGCGCCAGCAGCTTGGTGTCATACGGGAGCGAAGCTTTCTTT. This codes for CASSLVSYGSEAFF.

This clone was recorded once. V gene TRBV6-6 combines with J gene TRBJ1-3; possible D gene TRBD1, 6 bases. The V gene lost 0 bases and the J gene lost 0 bases, with 9 bases spanning the gap. Germline loops: CDR1 MNHNY, CDR2 SVGAGI (reference sequence). The CDR3 runs 16 residues. The CDR3 is CASSYSNRDSGNTIYF. The CDR3 DNA reads as TGTGCCAGCAGTTACTCGAACAGGGACTCTGGAAACACCATATATTTT.

The J gene is TRBJ1-6, the V gene TRBV27; D uncertain. V dropped 8 bases and J dropped 13 bases, with 24 bases sitting between them. This CDR3 is 15 amino acids long. Germline V gives CDR1 MNHEY, CDR2 SMNVEV (reference sequence). The CDR3 sequence is CASGTPRQDFGPLHF. CDR3 DNA sequence: TGTGCCAGCGGTACTCCTCGGCAGGACTTCGGGCCCCTCCACTTT.

The CDR3 DNA is TGCGCCAGCAGTGAGGAGGGGGCCCAGAACACCGGGGAGCTGTTTTTT. Translation gives CASSEEGAQNTGELFF. The chain combines TRBV10-2 with TRBJ2-2, with 7 bases aligning to TRBD1. The germline gives CDR1 WSHSY, CDR2 SAAADI. Trimming cost V 2 bases and J 1 base; bases outside gene matches: 4. CDR3 size: 16 residues.

V gene TRBV3-1 (or the pseudogene TRBV3-2) combines with J gene TRBJ1-4; D is undetermined. CDR1 LGHDT and CDR2 YNNKEL come from the germline V gene (reference sequence). This CDR3 region has 17 residues. V lost 0 bases to trimming and J lost 3 bases, with 14 bases between them. The CDR3 region is CASSQERTIPANEKLFF. CDR3 nucleotides: TGTGCCAGCAGCCAAGAGCGGACTATTCCAGCTAATGAAAAACTGTTTTTT.

In its sample, this clone was seen once. The J gene is TRBJ1-2, the V gene TRBV27, with D unclear. The V end was cut by 8 bases, the J end by 8 bases, with 21 bases between. The V gene's germline CDR1 is MNHEY and CDR2 SMNVEV (reference sequence). The length of the CDR3 is 14 residues. Here the CDR3 reads CASCDDTCGEGYTF. The CDR3 DNA is TGTGCCAGCTGCGACGACACGTGCGGGGAGGGCTACACCTTC.

The chain is built from TRBV15 and TRBJ2-7, with 7 bases aligning to TRBD1. Germline V gene data show CDR1 as LNHNV and CDR2 as YYDKDF (reference sequence). The junction had 6 bases not matched to a gene; V was cut back by 1 base and J by 3 bases. The CDR3 has 15 residues. CDR3 sequence: CATSRGDSSIYEQYF. CDR3 sequence (DNA): TGTGCCACCAGCAGAGGGGACAGCTCGATCTACGAGCAGTACTTC.